This T cell receptor (beta chain) was found in a study of cytomegalovirus exposure and HLA in healthy donors. The study's findings and limits: Follow-up analysis seemed to connect common viral pathogens with several of the most significant clusters identified. Presence/absence analyses supposed approximately even sequencing depth among donors. The later analysis indicated that the majority of CMV-associated TCR beta chains appeared HLA-restricted.

As regards this clone: Antigen: not known.

CDR1 and CDR2 from the germline V gene are KGHSH and LQKENI. Germline trimming cut 2 bases from V and 3 bases from J; bases unmatched to any gene: 3. This CDR3 is 14 amino acids long. The primer mix had 60 Vbeta and 13 Jbeta primers. Only in-frame clones appear in the TCRdb table, and some are missing; sequencing was by immunoSEQ multiplex PCR. The profile shows 150,000 to 200,000 clones, around nine tenths of them singletons. The sequencing input was PBMCs. The gene calls are TRBV18 and TRBJ1-1, with 7 bases that match TRBD1. The sequence derives from a woman aged 18-35 years in good health and CMV-seronegative. Here the CDR3 reads CASSPNRGYTEAFF. The CDR3 DNA reads as TGTGCCAGCTCACCAAACAGGGGCTACACTGAAGCTTTCTTT. Based on the CDR3 plus reference TRBV18 and TRBJ1-1, the full variable domain is NAGVMQNPRHLVRRRGQEARLRCSPMKGHSHVYWYRQLPEEGLKFMVYLQKENIIDESGMPKERFSAEFPKEGPSILRIQQVVRGDSAAYFCASSPNRGYTEAFFGQGTRLTVV.